The clone carrying this TCR beta chain was detected a few times. An end of the junction does not agree with germline; a read error may underlie this. The CDR3 totals 14 residues. Germline lookup yields CDR1 DFQATT and CDR2 SNEGSKA (reference sequence). Researchers made TCR beta libraries by using iRepertoire HTBI primers and running Arm-PCR on CDR3 regions. TCRdb passed the multiplex PCR reads through MiXCR, listing each CDR3 protein once. In the table there are some 490,000 distinct CDR3 sequences, 12% of which are singletons. The record originates from a study of regulatory T cells in long-lasting Graves disease. The time point denotes: newly diagnosed GD, antithyroid drugs for less than 3 months. Construction of the TCR library relied on RNA isolated from PBMCs. These data also featured in a second study, about T cells in Graves' hyperthyroidism and ophthalmopathy.

The clonotype was recovered from a woman aged 30 to 39 with Graves disease. Sequenced material: peripheral blood mononuclear cells (PBMCs), taken at new diagnosis, from a patient treated with antithyroid drugs. The chain recombines TRBV20-1 with TRBJ2-2; 12 bases map to TRBD2. CDR3 sequence (DNA): TGCGGTGCTGGGACTAGCGGGTACACCGGGGAGCTGTTTTTT. This encodes CGAGTSGYTGELFF.